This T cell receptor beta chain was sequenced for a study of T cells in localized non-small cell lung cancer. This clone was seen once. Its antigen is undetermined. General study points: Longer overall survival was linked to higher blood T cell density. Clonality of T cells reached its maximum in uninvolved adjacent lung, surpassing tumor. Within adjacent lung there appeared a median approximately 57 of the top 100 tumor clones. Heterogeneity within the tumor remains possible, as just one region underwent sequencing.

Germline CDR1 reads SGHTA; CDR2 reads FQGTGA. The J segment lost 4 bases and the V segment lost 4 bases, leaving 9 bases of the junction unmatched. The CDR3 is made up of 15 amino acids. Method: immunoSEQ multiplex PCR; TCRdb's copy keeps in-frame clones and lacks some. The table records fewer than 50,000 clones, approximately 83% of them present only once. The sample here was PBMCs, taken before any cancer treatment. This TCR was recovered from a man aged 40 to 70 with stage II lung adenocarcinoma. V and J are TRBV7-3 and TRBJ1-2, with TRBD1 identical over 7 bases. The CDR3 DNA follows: TGTGCCAGCAGCTCCTCGACAGGGAGGGTCTATGGCTACACCTTC. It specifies CASSSSTGRVYGYTF.